This entry concerns a single T cell receptor beta chain. Germline V gene lookup returns CDR1 LNHNV and CDR2 YYDKDF (reference sequence). The CDR3 totals 15 residues. Trimming pared 0 bases from V and 0 bases from J, leaving 7 bases between. Assay: immunoSEQ multiplex PCR; the TCRdb copy retains only in-frame clones and omits some. In the table there are 150,000 to 200,000 clones, roughly four fifths of which are singletons. Patients at the Seattle site were enrolled during active infection and followed longitudinally. The data originate from a study of blood T cell repertoires in COVID-19. The overall study: Samples of COVID-19 (acute and convalescent) were obtained from the United States, Italy and Spain. PBMCs, B-cell-depleted T cells, or T cells provided the cDNA or gDNA that made up the material.

Sequenced input: peripheral blood. The chain links TRBV15 to TRBJ2-3; tentatively, D is TRBD2 (5 bases). This sequence was found in an older woman with COVID-19, enrolled during active disease. The CDR3 DNA reads TGTGCCACCAGCAGAGAAGAGCGGAGCACAGATACGCAGTATTTT. Its translation is CATSREERSTDTQYF.